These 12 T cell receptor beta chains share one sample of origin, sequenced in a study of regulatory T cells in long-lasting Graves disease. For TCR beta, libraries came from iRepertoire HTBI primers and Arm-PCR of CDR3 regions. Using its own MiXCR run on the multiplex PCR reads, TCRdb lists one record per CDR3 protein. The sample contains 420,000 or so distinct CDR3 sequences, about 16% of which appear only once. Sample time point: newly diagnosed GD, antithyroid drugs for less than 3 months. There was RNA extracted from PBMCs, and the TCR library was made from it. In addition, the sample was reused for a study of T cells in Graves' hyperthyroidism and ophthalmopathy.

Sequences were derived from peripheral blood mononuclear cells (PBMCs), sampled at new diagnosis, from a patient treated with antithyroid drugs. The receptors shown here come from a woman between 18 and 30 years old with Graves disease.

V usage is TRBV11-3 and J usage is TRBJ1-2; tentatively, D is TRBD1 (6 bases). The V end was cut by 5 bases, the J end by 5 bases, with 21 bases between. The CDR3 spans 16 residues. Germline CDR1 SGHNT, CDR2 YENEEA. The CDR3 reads CASSPLDGQTEYGYTF. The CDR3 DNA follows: TGTGCCAGCAGCCCACTGGACGGACAGACGGAATATGGCTACACCTTC.

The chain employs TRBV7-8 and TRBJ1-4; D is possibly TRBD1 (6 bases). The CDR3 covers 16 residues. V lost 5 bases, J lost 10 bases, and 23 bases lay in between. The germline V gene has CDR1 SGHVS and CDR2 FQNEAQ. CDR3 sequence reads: CASSLISGHGIGKLFF. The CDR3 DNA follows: TGTGCCAGCAGCCTCATCTCGGGACACGGAATTGGAAAACTGTTTTTT.

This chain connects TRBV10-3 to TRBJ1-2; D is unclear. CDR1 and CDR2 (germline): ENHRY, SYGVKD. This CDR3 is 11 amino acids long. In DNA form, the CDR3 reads TGTGTCACGAGCGTGGACTATGGCTACACCTTC. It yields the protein CVTSVDYGYTF.

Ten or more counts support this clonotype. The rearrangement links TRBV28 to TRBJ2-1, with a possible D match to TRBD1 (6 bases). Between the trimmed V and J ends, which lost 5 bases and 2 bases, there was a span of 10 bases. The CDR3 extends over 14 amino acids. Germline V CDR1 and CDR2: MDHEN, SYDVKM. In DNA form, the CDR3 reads TGTGCCAGCAGTCCAGGGGTCACCTACAATGAGCAGTTCTTC. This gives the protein CASSPGVTYNEQFF.

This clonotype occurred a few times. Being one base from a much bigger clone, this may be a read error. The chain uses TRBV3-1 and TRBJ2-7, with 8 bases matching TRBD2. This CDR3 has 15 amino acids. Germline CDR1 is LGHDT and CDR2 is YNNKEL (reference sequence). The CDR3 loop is CASSNGPGGPYEQCF. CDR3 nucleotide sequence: TGTGCCAGCAGCAATGGGCCGGGAGGGCCCTACGAGCAGTGCTTC.

This chain's CDR3 is CASSDRTSGAYEQYF. DNA of the CDR3: TGTGCCAGCAGCGACCGGACTAGCGGGGCCTACGAGCAGTACTTC. The rearrangement joins TRBV7-9 to TRBJ2-7, with 12 bases identical to TRBD2. CDR1 SEHNR and CDR2 FQNEAQ come from the germline V gene (reference sequence). The V gene end was trimmed by 5 bases and the J gene end by 2 bases; junction bases not matched to a gene: 4. The CDR3 is made up of 15 amino acids.

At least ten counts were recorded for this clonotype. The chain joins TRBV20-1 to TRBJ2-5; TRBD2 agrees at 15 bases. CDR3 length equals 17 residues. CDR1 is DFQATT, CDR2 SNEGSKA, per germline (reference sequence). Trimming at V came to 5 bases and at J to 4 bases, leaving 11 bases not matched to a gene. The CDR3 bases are TGCAGTGCTGTGGGACTAGCGGGAGGACGGAGCTTAGAGACCCAGTACTTC. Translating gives CSAVGLAGGRSLETQYF.

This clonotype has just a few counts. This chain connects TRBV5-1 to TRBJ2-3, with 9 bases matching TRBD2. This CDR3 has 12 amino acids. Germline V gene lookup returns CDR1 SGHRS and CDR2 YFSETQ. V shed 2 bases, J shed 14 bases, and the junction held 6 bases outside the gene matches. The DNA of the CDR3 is TGCGCCAGCAGCTTAACTAGCGGGTTGGTGTATTTT. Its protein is CASSLTSGLVYF.

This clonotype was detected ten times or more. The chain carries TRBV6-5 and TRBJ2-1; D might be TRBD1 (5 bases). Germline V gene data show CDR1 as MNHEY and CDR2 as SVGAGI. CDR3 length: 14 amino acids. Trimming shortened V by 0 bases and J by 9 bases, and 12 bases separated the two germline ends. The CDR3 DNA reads TGTGCCAGCAGTTACTCAACAGGTAGAGTTGAGCAGTTCTTC. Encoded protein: CASSYSTGRVEQFF.

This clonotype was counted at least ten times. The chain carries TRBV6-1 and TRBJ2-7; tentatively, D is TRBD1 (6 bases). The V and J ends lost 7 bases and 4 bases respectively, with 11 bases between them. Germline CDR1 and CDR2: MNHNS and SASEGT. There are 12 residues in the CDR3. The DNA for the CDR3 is TGTGCCAGCAAGGACAGCGCTTACGAGCAGTACTTC. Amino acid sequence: CASKDSAYEQYF.

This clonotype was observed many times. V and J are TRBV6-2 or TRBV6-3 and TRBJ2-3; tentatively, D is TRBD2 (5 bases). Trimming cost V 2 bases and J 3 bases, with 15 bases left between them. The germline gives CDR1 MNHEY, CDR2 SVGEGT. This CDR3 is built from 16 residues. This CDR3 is CASSYEGMFVTDTQYF. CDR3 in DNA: TGTGCCAGCAGTTACGAGGGAATGTTCGTTACAGATACGCAGTATTTT.

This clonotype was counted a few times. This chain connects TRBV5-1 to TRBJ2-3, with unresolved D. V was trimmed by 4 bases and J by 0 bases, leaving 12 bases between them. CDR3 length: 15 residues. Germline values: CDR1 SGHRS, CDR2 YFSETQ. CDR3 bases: TGCGCCAGCAGCAAAGACCCAACTAGCACAGATACGCAGTATTTT. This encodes CASSKDPTSTDTQYF.